This T cell receptor beta chain comes out of a study of cytomegalovirus exposure and HLA in healthy donors. Amplification used 60 Vbeta primers and 13 Jbeta primers. Measured with immunoSEQ multiplex PCR; TCRdb has only the in-frame clones, and not every one. Of 100,000 to 150,000 clones listed, roughly 72% are singletons. This CDR3 comprises 14 residues. CDR1 and CDR2 from the germline V gene are MNHEY and SMNVEV (reference sequence). V lost 6 bases and J 0 bases, leaving 12 bases between the germline ends. The V gene is TRBV27, the J gene TRBJ2-7; D perhaps matches TRBD2 (5 bases). Sequencing was performed on PBMCs. The TCR was taken from a man between 35 and 55 years old in good health and CMV-seropositive. CDR3 sequence reads: CASRPTIGSYEQYF. The CDR3 nucleotides are TGTGCCAGCAGGCCGACTATAGGCTCCTACGAGCAGTACTTC.